These 17 T cell receptor beta chains were all obtained from the same sample, sequenced in a study of blood T cell repertoires in COVID-19. Using immunoSEQ multiplex PCR, the repertoire was profiled, and TCRdb retains in-frame clones only, with some absent. The sample consists of roughly 150,000 clones, around 89% of them appearing once. Sequenced material: peripheral blood. These receptors all stem from a man in his sixties with acute or convalescent COVID-19.

V is TRBV3-1 (or the pseudogene TRBV3-2) and J is TRBJ1-5, with D unclear. The CDR3 sequence is 13 residues long. V was cut by 3 bases and J by 6 bases, with 9 bases left in between. The V gene's germline CDR1 is LGHDT and CDR2 YNNKEL (reference sequence). CDR3 residues: CASSQRLLQPQHF. CDR3 nucleotides: TGTGCCAGCAGCCAGAGACTTCTTCAGCCCCAGCATTTT.

This rearrangement joins TRBV6-5 to TRBJ2-7, with D possibly TRBD1 on 6 matching bases. The germline CDR1 and CDR2 sequences are MNHEY and SVGAGI. With 11 bases removed from V and 2 bases from J, the gap between germline ends came to 13 bases. The CDR3 loop spans 12 amino acids. CDR3: CAVHRDAYEQYF. The DNA of the CDR3 is TGTGCCGTACACAGGGACGCCTACGAGCAGTACTTC.

This chain connects TRBV12-3 or TRBV12-4 to TRBJ2-1; tentatively, D is TRBD1 (6 bases). The CDR3 loop spans 13 amino acids. Trimming took 3 bases from V and 5 from J, leaving 8 bases between them. The CDR3 loop is CASSFRGHNEQFF. Written as DNA, the CDR3 is TGTGCCAGCAGTTTCAGGGGACACAATGAGCAGTTCTTC.

The chain carries TRBV30 and TRBJ2-5; D call uncertain. V shed 2 bases and J shed 5 bases, with 15 bases lying between them. Germline CDR1 and CDR2: GTSNPN and SVGIG (reference sequence). The length of the CDR3 is 14 residues. DNA for the CDR3: TGTGCCTGGAGTCCTGGGCCACAATTGGAGACCCAGTACTTC. Translation: CAWSPGPQLETQYF.

V is TRBV29-1 and J is TRBJ1-4; D is uncertain. The CDR3 loop spans 12 amino acids. Germline V lookup: CDR1 SQVTM, CDR2 ANQGSEA. Trimming removed 4 bases from V and 0 bases from J, with 3 bases in between. In DNA, the CDR3 is TGCAGCGTTGCTACAACTAATGAAAAACTGTTTTTT. Protein product: CSVATTNEKLFF.

The chain carries TRBV19 and TRBJ1-2, with 8 bases identical to TRBD1. CDR1 is LNHDA, CDR2 SQIVND, per germline (reference sequence). V dropped 7 bases and J dropped 5; count of bases not matched to a gene: 9. The CDR3 is made up of 14 amino acids. In nucleotides, the CDR3 is TGTGCCAGTATCCCTCGAGGACAGGGATATGGCTACACCTTC. Translated, it gives CASIPRGQGYGYTF.

The chain couples TRBV7-9 to TRBJ1-1; maybe TRBD1 (6 bases). The CDR3 loop spans 14 amino acids. The germline CDR1 and CDR2 sequences are SEHNR and FQNEAQ (reference sequence). With 4 bases removed from V and 7 bases from J, the gap between germline ends came to 16 bases. The DNA of the CDR3 is TGTGCCAGCAGCTGGGACACACGCCTGGGTGAAGCTTTCTTT. Translation gives CASSWDTRLGEAFF.

The chain employs TRBV6-1 and TRBJ1-1; D might be TRBD1 (5 bases). Trimming cost V 3 bases and J 1 base, with 12 bases left between them. There are 15 residues in the CDR3. CDR1 MNHNS and CDR2 SASEGT come from the germline V gene. In DNA form, the CDR3 reads TGTGCCAGCAGTGAGCAAAACAGGCCGAACACTGAAGCTTTCTTT. Amino acid sequence: CASSEQNRPNTEAFF.

This clone has only one observation. V and J are TRBV5-1 and TRBJ2-1; 8 nucleotides line up with TRBD1. CDR1 is SGHRS and CDR2 is YFSETQ in the germline V gene. This CDR3 is built from 13 residues. V lost 2 bases, J lost 9 bases, and 4 bases stayed unmatched. CDR3 loop: CASSFSGGVEQFF. The DNA of the CDR3 is TGCGCCAGCAGCTTCTCAGGGGGCGTTGAGCAGTTCTTC. The entire variable domain, with the rest obtained from reference TRBV5-1 and TRBJ2-1, is as follows: KAGVTQTPRYLIKTRGQQVTLSCSPISGHRSVSWYQQTPGQGLQFLFEYFSETQRNKGNFPGRFSGRQFSNSRSEMNVSTLELGDSALYLCASSFSGGVEQFFGPGTRLTVL.

The V and J genes are TRBV14 and TRBJ1-2, with 8 bases lining up with TRBD1. Germline CDR1 reads SGHDN; CDR2 reads FVKESK. J lost 2 bases, V lost 4 bases, and 3 bases had no gene match. The CDR3 length is 14 residues. CDR3 sequence reads: CASSPWTGNYGYTF. CDR3 nucleotide sequence: TGTGCCAGCAGCCCCTGGACAGGGAACTATGGCTACACCTTC.

The J gene is TRBJ1-5, the V gene TRBV2; a weak D match, TRBD1 (5 bases). CDR3 length equals 16 residues. Germline V gene data show CDR1 as SNHLY and CDR2 as FYNNEI. The V and J ends lost 5 bases and 0 bases respectively, with 14 bases between them. The CDR3 reads CASSTPQGNSNQPQHF. Here the CDR3 DNA reads TGTGCCAGCAGTACCCCCCAGGGAAATAGCAATCAGCCCCAGCATTTT.

The chain has TRBV5-7 and TRBJ1-6, with 8 nucleotides matching TRBD1. TRBV5-7 carries the ORF label, with uncertain function. This CDR3 comprises 12 residues. The J segment lost 10 bases and the V segment lost 9 bases, leaving 6 bases of the junction unmatched. CDR3 coding DNA: TGTGCCAACCCGACAGGGGAATCACCCCTCCACTTT. Amino acids: CANPTGESPLHF.

The chain employs TRBV5-1 and TRBJ1-3; 7 bases fit TRBD1. Germline values: CDR1 SGHRS, CDR2 YFSETQ. The CDR3 runs 15 residues. V lost 4 bases, J lost 4 bases, and 8 bases stayed unmatched. The CDR3: CASSEAGGVGNTIYF. The CDR3 bases are TGCGCCAGCAGCGAGGCAGGGGGAGTAGGAAACACCATATATTTT. Full variable domain (outside the CDR3, taken from reference TRBV5-1 and TRBJ1-3): KAGVTQTPRYLIKTRGQQVTLSCSPISGHRSVSWYQQTPGQGLQFLFEYFSETQRNKGNFPGRFSGRQFSNSRSEMNVSTLELGDSALYLCASSEAGGVGNTIYFGEGSWLTVV.

The chain recombines TRBV6-6 with TRBJ1-3, with D perhaps TRBD1 (6 bases). CDR3 length equals 16 residues. Germline V CDR1 and CDR2: MNHNY, SVGAGI (reference sequence). Trimming shortened V by 6 bases and J by 0 bases, and 15 bases separated the two germline ends. The CDR3 region is CASRGLTGGSGNTIYF. In DNA, the CDR3 is TGTGCCAGCAGGGGCCTGACAGGAGGCTCTGGAAACACCATATATTTT.

The table lists this clone with a count of one. The chain links TRBV3-1 (or the pseudogene TRBV3-2) to TRBJ1-5; the D is unclear. The CDR3 runs 14 residues. V lost 5 bases and J 3 bases, leaving 11 bases between the germline ends. Germline V CDR1 and CDR2: LGHDT, YNNKEL (reference sequence). The DNA for the CDR3 is TGTGCCAGCAGCGCGGCGAGATCCAATCAGCCCCAGCATTTT. It yields the protein CASSAARSNQPQHF.

The genes are TRBV4-3 and TRBJ2-7, with D uncertain. Per the germline V gene, CDR1 is LGHNA and CDR2 is YSLEER. The V end was cut by 0 bases, the J end by 2 bases, with 14 bases between. This CDR3 contains 16 residues. CDR3 in amino acids: CASSQDVAGQTYEQYF. The CDR3 DNA reads TGCGCCAGCAGCCAAGATGTGGCAGGCCAAACCTACGAGCAGTACTTC.

The chain uses TRBV6-5 and TRBJ1-2; 7 bases fit TRBD1. The junction had 8 bases not matched to a gene; V was cut back by 6 bases and J by 4 bases. The length of the CDR3 is 14 residues. CDR1 and CDR2 from the germline V gene are MNHEY and SVGAGI. The CDR3 spells CASRSTGTVYGYTF. DNA for the CDR3: TGTGCCAGCAGGTCAACAGGGACAGTCTATGGCTACACCTTC.